This is a list of T cell receptor beta chains from one sample in a study of CD8+ T cells in alopecia areata. The assay was immunoSEQ multiplex PCR, and TCRdb's table has in-frame clones only and misses some. Of 160,000 or so clones listed, 67% are singletons. Sample: CD8+ T cells sorted from blood, taken at week 0. These receptors all stem from a human donor with alopecia areata. The CDR3 runs from the conserved cysteine through the conserved F or W. A D gene is named only where the DNA matches it firmly. Part of the rows lack a size; the others show once, few, many or a class for expanded clones.

d_call j_call clone_size v_call cdr3_nt cdr3_aa
NA TRBJ1-2 NA TRBV29-1 TGCAGCGTTGAAAAAAGGGAATATGGCTACACCTTC CSVEKREYGYTF
NA TRBJ2-5 NA TRBV7-9 TGTGCCAGCAGCTTAGAGGCGAGAGAGACCCAGTACTTC CASSLEARETQYF
TRBD1 TRBJ1-2 NA TRBV29-1 TGCAGCGTTGTGCCGGAACAGGGGATTAACTATGGCTACACCTTC CSVVPEQGINYGYTF
TRBD1 TRBJ1-2 NA TRBV30 TGTGCCTGGAGGACGGGGACAGTCTATGGCTACACCTTC CAWRTGTVYGYTF
TRBD2 TRBJ2-1 NA TRBV5-1 TGCGCCAGCACTCGGGGGGGCACCTACAATGAGCAGTTCTTC CASTRGGTYNEQFF
TRBD1 TRBJ1-1 NA TRBV19 TGTGCCAGTAGCCCAGGGGGACAGGGGGCTTTCTTT CASSPGGQGAFF
NA TRBJ2-7 NA TRBV5-6 TGTGCCAGCAGCTTGGGCGGATACTACGAGCAGTACTTC CASSLGGYYEQYF
NA TRBJ2-5 NA TRBV9 TGTGCCAGCAGCGTAGACCCAGTACCAGAGGAGACCCAGTACTTC CASSVDPVPEETQYF
TRBD1 TRBJ1-4 NA TRBV27 TGTGCCAGCAGTTTCGGGACAGGGGGAGGAGAAAAACTGTTTTTT CASSFGTGGGEKLFF
TRBD1 TRBJ1-2 NA TRBV7-9 TGTGCCAGCAGTGGGACAGTCTTGGATGGCTACACCTTC CASSGTVLDGYTF
NA TRBJ2-2 few TRBV4-1 TGCGCCAGCAGCCAAGATCTGTGGTCCACCGGGGAGCTGTTTTTT CASSQDLWSTGELFF
TRBD1 TRBJ2-2 NA TRBV7-8 TGTGCCAGCAGCCCACCCCGGACAGGGGAATCCGGGGAGCTGTTTTTT CASSPPRTGESGELFF
NA TRBJ2-5 NA TRBV7-8 TGTGCCAGCAGCTTTAGCACAGGTCAAGAGACCCAGTACTTC CASSFSTGQETQYF
NA TRBJ1-1 many TRBV6-6 TGTGCCAGCAGTTACTCCGAGACAGACACTGAAGCTTTCTTT CASSYSETDTEAFF
TRBD2 TRBJ2-5 NA TRBV30 TGTGCCTGGAGTCCAACTAGCGCCTCAGAGACCCAGTACTTC CAWSPTSASETQYF
NA TRBJ2-1 once TRBV13 TGTGCCAGCAGCGAAACAGGCTACAATGAGCAGTTCTTC CASSETGYNEQFF
TRBD2 TRBJ2-3 NA TRBV7-8 TGTGCCAGCAGCAATAGCGGGGGGGCCTCCACAGATACGCAGTATTTT CASSNSGGASTDTQYF
NA TRBJ1-2 NA TRBV5-8 TGTGCCAGCAGCCTGGGCAGCTATGGCTACACCTTC CASSLGSYGYTF
NA TRBJ1-1 NA TRBV6-5 TGTGCCAGCAGTTACGACGGTTTTGAAGCTTTCTTT CASSYDGFEAFF
NA TRBJ2-7 NA TRBV19 TGTGCCAGTAGTCCTCGACAGGACGCCTACGAGCAGTACTTC CASSPRQDAYEQYF
NA TRBJ1-4 NA TRBV29-1 TGCAGCGTTGAAGTCTTGGGGCAGACCTTTGCAACTAATGAAAAACTGTTTTTT CSVEVLGQTFATNEKLFF
TRBD1 TRBJ2-5 NA TRBV15 TGTGCCACCAGCAGCGCAGGGACAGGGTTAGGTGGGACCCAGTACTTC CATSSAGTGLGGTQYF
TRBD1 TRBJ2-1 NA TRBV2 TGTGCCAGAGGACAGGGGAATGAGCAGTTCTTC CARGQGNEQFF
NA TRBJ1-1 NA TRBV7-9 TGTGCCAGCAGACTCAGAGAAACTGAAGCTTTCTTT CASRLRETEAFF
TRBD1 TRBJ2-7 few TRBV29-1 TGCAGCGTTCTATGGACAGGTCGGGGCTACGAGCAGTACTTC CSVLWTGRGYEQYF
NA TRBJ1-4 NA TRBV2 TGTGCCAGCAGTGAAGGGAGGAATGAAAAACTGTTTTTT CASSEGRNEKLFF
NA TRBJ1-1 NA TRBV27 TGTGCCAGCAGTTTATCGATAATTTTCGCCGGGACACCGAGAACTGAAGCTTTCTTT CASSLSIIFAGTPRTEAFF
TRBD1 TRBJ2-7 NA TRBV5-1 TGCGCCAGCAGCTCGGGACAGGCGGTCCCTTCCTACGAGCAGTACTTC CASSSGQAVPSYEQYF
NA TRBJ2-1 NA TRBV29-1 TGCAGCGTTATGGAATTTGTCAATGAGCAGTTCTTC CSVMEFVNEQFF